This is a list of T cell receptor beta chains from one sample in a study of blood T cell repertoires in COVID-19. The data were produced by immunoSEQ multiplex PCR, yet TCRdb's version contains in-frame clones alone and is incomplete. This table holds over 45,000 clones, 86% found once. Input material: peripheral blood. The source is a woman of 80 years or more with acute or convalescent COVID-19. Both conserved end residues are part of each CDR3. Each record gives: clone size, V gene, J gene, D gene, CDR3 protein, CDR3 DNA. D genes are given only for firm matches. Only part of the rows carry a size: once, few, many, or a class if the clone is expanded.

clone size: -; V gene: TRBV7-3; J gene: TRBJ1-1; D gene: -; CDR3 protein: CASSKGHGNTEAFF; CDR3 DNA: TGTGCCAGCAGCAAGGGGCACGGGAACACTGAAGCTTTCTTT
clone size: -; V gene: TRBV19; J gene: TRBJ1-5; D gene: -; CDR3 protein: CASSMGAQPQHF; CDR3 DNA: TGTGCCAGTAGTATGGGGGCTCAGCCCCAGCATTTT
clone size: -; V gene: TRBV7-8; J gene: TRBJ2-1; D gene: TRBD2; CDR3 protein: CASSPRAGGRRNEQFF; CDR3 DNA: TGTGCCAGCAGCCCTAGGGCGGGGGGGCGGCGAAATGAGCAGTTCTTC
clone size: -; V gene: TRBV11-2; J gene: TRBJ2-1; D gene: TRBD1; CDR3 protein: CASNLQGEAYNEQFF; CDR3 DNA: TGTGCCAGCAACTTACAGGGGGAAGCCTACAATGAGCAGTTCTTC
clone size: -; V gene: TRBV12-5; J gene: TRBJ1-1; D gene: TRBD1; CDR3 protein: CASQGARNTEAFF; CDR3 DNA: TGTGCTAGTCAGGGGGCAAGGAACACTGAAGCTTTCTTT
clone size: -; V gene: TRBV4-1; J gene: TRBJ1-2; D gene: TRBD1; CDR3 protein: CASSRKTGGDYGYTF; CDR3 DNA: TGCGCCAGCAGCCGAAAAACAGGGGGGGACTATGGCTACACCTTC
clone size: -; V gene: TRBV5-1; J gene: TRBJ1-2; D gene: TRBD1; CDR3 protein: CASSPQGTGTNYGYTF; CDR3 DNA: TGCGCCAGCAGCCCCCAAGGGACAGGGACCAACTATGGCTACACCTTC
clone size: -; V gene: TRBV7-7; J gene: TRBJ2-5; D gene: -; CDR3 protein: CASSLGARETQYF; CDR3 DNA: TGTGCTAGCAGCTTAGGGGCCCGCGAGACCCAGTACTTC
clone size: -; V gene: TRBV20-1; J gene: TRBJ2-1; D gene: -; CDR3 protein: CSTSGSNEQFF; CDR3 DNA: TGCAGTACCAGCGGGTCTAATGAGCAGTTCTTC
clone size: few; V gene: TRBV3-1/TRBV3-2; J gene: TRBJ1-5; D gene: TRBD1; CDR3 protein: CASSHHRGGNQPQHF; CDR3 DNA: TGTGCCAGCAGCCATCACAGGGGTGGCAATCAGCCCCAGCATTTT
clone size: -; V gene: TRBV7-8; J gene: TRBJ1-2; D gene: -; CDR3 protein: CASSLLSAGNSNYGYTF; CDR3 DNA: TGTGCCAGCAGCCTACTCTCAGCAGGAAATTCCAACTATGGCTACACCTTC
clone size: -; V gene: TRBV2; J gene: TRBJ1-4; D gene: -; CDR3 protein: CASSPRRGEEKLFF; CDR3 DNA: TGTGCCAGCAGTCCCCGTCGGGGTGAGGAAAAACTGTTTTTT
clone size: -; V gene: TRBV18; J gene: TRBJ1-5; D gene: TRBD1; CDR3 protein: CASSPDDRDQPQHF; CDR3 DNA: TGTGCCAGCTCACCAGACGACAGGGACCAGCCCCAGCATTTT
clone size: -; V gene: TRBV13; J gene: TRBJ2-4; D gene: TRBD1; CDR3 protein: CASSLDRGNIQYF; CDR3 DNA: TGTGCCAGCAGCTTGGACAGGGGAAACATTCAGTACTTC
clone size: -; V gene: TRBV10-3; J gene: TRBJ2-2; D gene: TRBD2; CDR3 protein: CAIRRTSGGLLTGELFF; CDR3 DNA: TGTGCCATCAGGAGGACTAGCGGGGGCCTTTTGACCGGGGAGCTGTTTTTT
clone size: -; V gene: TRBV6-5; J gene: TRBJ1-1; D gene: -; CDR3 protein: CASGNQEPNTEAFF; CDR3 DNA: TGTGCCAGCGGAAATCAGGAACCGAACACTGAAGCTTTCTTT
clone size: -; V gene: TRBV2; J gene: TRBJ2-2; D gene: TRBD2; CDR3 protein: CASSPTGLAPNTGELFF; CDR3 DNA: TGTGCCAGCAGTCCCACGGGACTAGCCCCCAACACCGGGGAGCTGTTTTTT
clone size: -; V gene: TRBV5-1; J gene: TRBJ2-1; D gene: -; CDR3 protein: CASSLGGVSYNEQFF; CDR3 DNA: TGCGCCAGCAGCTTGGGGGGGGTCTCCTACAATGAGCAGTTCTTC
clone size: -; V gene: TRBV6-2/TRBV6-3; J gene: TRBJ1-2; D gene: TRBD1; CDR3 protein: CASRPVGQDYGYTF; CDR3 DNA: TGTGCCAGCAGACCTGTGGGACAGGACTATGGCTACACCTTC
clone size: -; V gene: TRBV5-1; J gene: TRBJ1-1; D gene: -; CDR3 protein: CASSFLVGGNTEAFF; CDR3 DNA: TGCGCCAGCAGCTTTCTCGTAGGGGGTAACACTGAAGCTTTCTTT